These 27 T cell receptor beta chains share one sample of origin, sequenced in a study of blood T cell repertoires in COVID-19. Data came from immunoSEQ multiplex PCR; TCRdb stores just in-frame clones and leaves some out. In the table there are roughly 200,000 clones, about three quarters of which are singletons. What was sequenced was peripheral blood. The receptors shown here come from a woman aged 80 or older with active or convalescent COVID-19.

Only one count was recorded for this clone. This chain uses TRBV5-1 with TRBJ1-6; 7 positions agree with TRBD1. V trimming: 3 bases; J trimming: 7 bases; junction bases outside the gene matches: 10. The CDR3 extends over 16 amino acids. Per the germline V gene, CDR1 is SGHRS and CDR2 is YFSETQ. As DNA, the CDR3 is TGCGCCAGCAGCTCGTCCGAGGGGGCGGTGAATTCACCCCTCCACTTT. Translated, it gives CASSSSEGAVNSPLHF. The complete variable domain, with remaining parts taken from reference TRBV5-1 and TRBJ1-6, reads KAGVTQTPRYLIKTRGQQVTLSCSPISGHRSVSWYQQTPGQGLQFLFEYFSETQRNKGNFPGRFSGRQFSNSRSEMNVSTLELGDSALYLCASSSSEGAVNSPLHFGNGTRLTVT.

The CDR3 nucleotides read TGCGCCAGCAGCGCGGGGGGGGTGGATACGCAGTATTTT. Protein: CASSAGGVDTQYF. V usage is TRBV4-3 and J usage is TRBJ2-3, with TRBD2 identical over 9 bases. Trimming cost V 5 bases and J 6 bases; bases outside gene matches: 3. The CDR3 length is 13 residues. Germline-derived CDR1 and CDR2 are LGHNA and YSLEER.

This clone was counted a few times. The chain combines TRBV19 with TRBJ2-1; D is unresolved. Germline loops: CDR1 LNHDA, CDR2 SQIVND (reference sequence). The CDR3 runs to 14 residues. Trimming shortened V by 3 bases and J by 6 bases, and 12 bases separated the two germline ends. The CDR3 nucleotides are TGTGCCAGTAGTATTGTTGGCCGCTCCAATGAGCAGTTCTTC. It yields the protein CASSIVGRSNEQFF.

This sequence joins TRBV6-5 and TRBJ1-3; weak D call: TRBD1 (5 bases). The CDR3 is 12 amino acids. Germline V gene sequence: CDR1 MNHEY, CDR2 SVGAGI. In DNA form, the CDR3 reads TGTACTTCGCCAGGGTCTGGAAACACCATATATTTT. Its protein product is CTSPGSGNTIYF.

The V call is TRBV18, the J call TRBJ1-1; weak D call: TRBD1 (6 bases). The CDR3 is 14 amino acids. Germline V gene sequence: CDR1 KGHSH, CDR2 LQKENI. V dropped 3 bases and J dropped 10 bases, with 18 bases sitting between them. DNA of the CDR3: TGTGCCAGCTCACCGACAGGCGGAACTTTGGGAGCTTTCTTT. It specifies CASSPTGGTLGAFF.

The chain employs TRBV3-1 (or the pseudogene TRBV3-2) and TRBJ1-5; possibly TRBD1 for D (6 bases). V was shortened by 1 base and J by 8 bases, with 12 bases between the two germline ends. The CDR3 covers 14 residues. The germline gives CDR1 LGHDT, CDR2 YNNKEL (reference sequence). CDR3 nucleotides: TGTGCCAGCAGCCAAGTCCAGGGGAGTAAGCCCCAGCATTTT. Its protein product is CASSQVQGSKPQHF.

V usage is TRBV19 and J usage is TRBJ1-2; a possible D gene is TRBD1 (5 bases). The germline gives CDR1 LNHDA, CDR2 SQIVND (reference sequence). The CDR3 loop spans 14 amino acids. V lost 7 bases and J 7 bases, leaving 19 bases between the germline ends. The CDR3 nucleotides read TGTGCCAGTATCCGAGACCCCACAGGCGGTGGCTACACCTTC. It is translated as CASIRDPTGGGYTF.

V is TRBV6-5 and J is TRBJ1-2; the D gene is possibly TRBD1 (6 bases). Germline V CDR1 and CDR2: MNHEY, SVGAGI. The CDR3 loop spans 15 amino acids. Trimming shortened V by 7 bases and J by 0 bases, and 15 bases separated the two germline ends. The CDR3 DNA follows: TGTGCCAGCACCTCCGGGGGGGCTGCTAACTATGGCTACACCTTC. This translates into CASTSGGAANYGYTF.

The chain joins TRBV7-2 to TRBJ2-3; D may be TRBD1 (6 bases). CDR1 and CDR2 (germline): SGHTA, FQGNSA. The V end lost 8 bases, the J end lost 0 bases, and 12 bases lay between the germline ends. There are 14 residues in the CDR3. Here the CDR3 reads CASRDRLSTDTQYF. The CDR3 nucleotides read TGTGCCAGCCGCGACAGGCTTAGCACAGATACGCAGTATTTT.

The gene calls are TRBV5-4 and TRBJ2-6; the D gene is possibly TRBD1 (6 bases). CDR1 and CDR2 (germline): SGHNT, YYREEE (reference sequence). V was cut by 2 bases and J by 2 bases, with 8 bases left in between. The CDR3 is made up of 15 amino acids. The CDR3, as DNA: TGTGCCAGCAGCTTATGGACAGCTGGGGCCAACGTCCTGACTTTC. This translates into CASSLWTAGANVLTF.

V and J are TRBV28 and TRBJ1-5; 10 positions match TRBD1. After removal of 2 bases from V and 9 bases from J, the junction contained 10 bases not matched to a gene. This CDR3 has 16 amino acids. The germline gives CDR1 MDHEN, CDR2 SYDVKM. The CDR3, as DNA: TGTGCCAGCAGTTTAGGAGGGACAGGGGATTGGGCGCCCCAGCATTTT. Translation gives CASSLGGTGDWAPQHF. The complete variable domain, with remaining parts taken from reference TRBV28 and TRBJ1-5, reads DVKVTQSSRYLVKRTGEKVFLECVQDMDHENMFWYRQDPGLGLRLIYFSYDVKMKEKGDIPEGYSVSREKKERFSLILESASTNQTSMYLCASSLGGTGDWAPQHFGDGTRLSIL.

This clone was counted only a few times. The chain joins TRBV7-9 to TRBJ1-4; D perhaps matches TRBD1 (6 bases). CDR1 and CDR2 (germline): SEHNR, FQNEAQ (reference sequence). The CDR3 has 15 residues. V lost 5 bases and J 7 bases, leaving 17 bases between the germline ends. CDR3 bases: TGTGCCAGCAGCCCCCCCGGGGGGGCTGGTGAAAAACTGTTTTTT. Its translation: CASSPPGGAGEKLFF.

Here the CDR3 reads CASSIGGSGGAPEQFF. CDR3 DNA: TGTGCCAGTAGTATAGGCGGTAGCGGGGGGGCCCCTGAGCAGTTCTTC. The chain couples TRBV19 to TRBJ2-1, with 11 bases lining up with TRBD2. The CDR3 extends over 16 amino acids. The J segment lost 9 bases and the V segment lost 1 base, leaving 8 bases of the junction unmatched. In germline, CDR1 is LNHDA, CDR2 SQIVND (reference sequence).

The chain recombines TRBV30 with TRBJ2-3; D is perhaps TRBD2 (7 bases). V was pared by 3 bases and J by 2 bases, with 15 bases between. CDR1 and CDR2 (germline): GTSNPN, SVGIG (reference sequence). The CDR3 runs to 15 residues. CDR3 protein: CAWSWGGGYTDTQYF. DNA for the CDR3: TGTGCCTGGAGCTGGGGCGGGGGCTACACAGATACGCAGTATTTT.

The rearrangement links TRBV5-1 to TRBJ2-2; D is unclear. Trimming cost V 0 bases and J 3 bases, with 9 bases left between them. Germline lookup yields CDR1 SGHRS and CDR2 YFSETQ. The CDR3 spans 15 residues. In DNA, the CDR3 is TGCGCCAGCAGCTTGGGTCAGGCGCACACCGGGGAGCTGTTTTTT. Translation: CASSLGQAHTGELFF. Using reference TRBV5-1 and TRBJ2-2 for the parts outside the CDR3, the full variable domain is KAGVTQTPRYLIKTRGQQVTLSCSPISGHRSVSWYQQTPGQGLQFLFEYFSETQRNKGNFPGRFSGRQFSNSRSEMNVSTLELGDSALYLCASSLGQAHTGELFFGEGSRLTVL.

This clone was seen a single time. This rearrangement joins TRBV7-2 to TRBJ2-7, with D perhaps matching TRBD1 (5 bases). The CDR3 has 15 amino acids. Trimming cost V 1 base and J 4 bases, with 14 bases left between them. The germline V gene encodes CDR1 SGHTA and CDR2 FQGNSA. The CDR3 nucleotides are TGTGCCAGCAGCTTAGTGCTAGGGGTGGGGTACGAGCAGTACTTC. Protein sequence: CASSLVLGVGYEQYF.

The genes are TRBV24-1 and TRBJ1-1; 9 bases match TRBD1. This CDR3 contains 20 residues. The germline V gene encodes CDR1 KGHDR and CDR2 SFDVKD. V trimming: 0 bases; J trimming: 4 bases; junction bases outside the gene matches: 17. The CDR3 protein is CATSDLRTGQGSVFATEAFF. The CDR3 nucleotides read TGTGCCACCAGTGATTTGAGGACGGGACAGGGTTCGGTGTTTGCCACTGAAGCTTTCTTT.

The chain employs TRBV24-1 and TRBJ1-6, with 7 bases identical to TRBD1. The CDR3 runs to 16 residues. Trimming cost V 6 bases and J 6 bases; bases outside gene matches: 10. Germline values: CDR1 KGHDR, CDR2 SFDVKD. CDR3 nucleotides: TGTGCCACCAGTTTGACACGACAGGGAGGTAATTCACCCCTCCACTTT. This translates into CATSLTRQGGNSPLHF.

The V and J genes are TRBV15 and TRBJ2-5; 7 bases map to TRBD2. V dropped 1 base and J dropped 5; count of bases not matched to a gene: 4. Germline lookup yields CDR1 LNHNV and CDR2 YYDKDF (reference sequence). The length of the CDR3 is 14 residues. The CDR3, as DNA: TGTGCCACCAGCAGAGGGGGGGGTTGGGAGACCCAGTACTTC. It is translated as CATSRGGGWETQYF.

The gene calls are TRBV24-1 and TRBJ2-2, with 7 nucleotides matching TRBD2. CDR1 is KGHDR and CDR2 is SFDVKD in the germline V gene. With 6 bases clipped from V and 4 bases from J, the junction kept 4 bases outside the gene matches. The CDR3 spans 14 residues. CDR3 protein: CATSRPGGTGELFF. The CDR3 DNA is TGTGCCACCAGTCGCCCGGGGGGCACCGGGGAGCTGTTTTTT.

This rearrangement joins TRBV14 to TRBJ1-6; D is undetermined. Trimming pared 3 bases from V and 0 bases from J, leaving 6 bases between. From germline, CDR1 is SGHDN and CDR2 FVKESK. This CDR3 has 15 residues. DNA of the CDR3: TGTGCCAGCAGCCATGGGAGCTCCTATAATTCACCCCTCCACTTT. This codes for CASSHGSSYNSPLHF.

CDR3 nucleotide sequence: TGTGCCAGCAGACGGGACAGGGCGAACACTGAAGCTTTCTTT. Protein product: CASRRDRANTEAFF. This sequence joins TRBV5-4 and TRBJ1-1, with TRBD1 matching 9 bases. Germline lookup yields CDR1 SGHNT and CDR2 YYREEE (reference sequence). J lost 1 base, V lost 5 bases, and 3 bases had no gene match. The CDR3 extends over 14 amino acids.

The chain couples TRBV5-8 to TRBJ1-5; 12 nucleotides line up with TRBD1. This CDR3 is 16 amino acids long. Germline V CDR1 and CDR2: SGHTS, YDEGEE. V dropped 6 bases and J dropped 6; count of bases not matched to a gene: 10. The CDR3 is CASIRPGTGGGQPQHF. CDR3 in DNA: TGTGCCAGCATCCGACCCGGGACAGGGGGCGGTCAGCCCCAGCATTTT.

In this sample, this clone turned up once. The chain recombines TRBV2 with TRBJ2-1; unclear D gene. The CDR3 runs to 13 residues. Germline V gives CDR1 SNHLY, CDR2 FYNNEI. Trimming stripped 3 bases from V and 0 bases from J, with 3 bases between. The CDR3 is CASSDSSYNEQFF. Here the CDR3 DNA reads TGTGCCAGCAGTGATAGCTCCTACAATGAGCAGTTCTTC.

This sequence joins TRBV24-1 and TRBJ1-1, with D maybe TRBD1 (6 bases). This CDR3 spans 13 amino acids. The germline V and J ends were trimmed by 4 bases and 6 bases, with 11 bases remaining between them. The germline gives CDR1 KGHDR, CDR2 SFDVKD. The CDR3 bases are TGTGCCACCAGTGAAACAGGGTCGGCTGAAGCTTTCTTT. Translated: CATSETGSAEAFF.

This CDR3 reads CASSSQGGYGYTF. In DNA form, the CDR3 reads TGCGCCAGCAGCTCACAGGGGGGTTATGGCTACACCTTC. The chain recombines TRBV5-1 with TRBJ1-2; 8 nucleotides agree with TRBD1. With V trimmed by 3 bases and J by 5 bases, 3 bases remained unmatched. The CDR3 has 13 residues. CDR1 and CDR2 from the germline V gene are SGHRS and YFSETQ.

This chain connects TRBV7-9 to TRBJ1-6, with 7 bases fitting TRBD1. The CDR3 is 17 amino acids. CDR1 SEHNR and CDR2 FQNEAQ come from the germline V gene (reference sequence). V dropped 4 bases and J dropped 4; count of bases not matched to a gene: 10. The CDR3 protein is CASSWSGTVLYNSPLHF. Written as DNA, the CDR3 is TGTGCCAGCAGCTGGTCCGGGACAGTACTTTATAATTCACCCCTCCACTTT.